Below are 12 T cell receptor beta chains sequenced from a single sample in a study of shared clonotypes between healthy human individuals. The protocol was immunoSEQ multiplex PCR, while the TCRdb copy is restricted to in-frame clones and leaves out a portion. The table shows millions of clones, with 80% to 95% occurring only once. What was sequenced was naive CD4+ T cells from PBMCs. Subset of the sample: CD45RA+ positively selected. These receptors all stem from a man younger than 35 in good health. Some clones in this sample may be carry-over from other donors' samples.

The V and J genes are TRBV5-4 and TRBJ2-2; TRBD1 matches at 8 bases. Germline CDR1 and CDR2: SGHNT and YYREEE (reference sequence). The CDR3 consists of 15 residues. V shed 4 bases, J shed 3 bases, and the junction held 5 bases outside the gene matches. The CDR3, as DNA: TGTGCCAGCAGCCCAGGGGGCGGGGACACCGGGGAGCTGTTTTTT. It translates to CASSPGGGDTGELFF.

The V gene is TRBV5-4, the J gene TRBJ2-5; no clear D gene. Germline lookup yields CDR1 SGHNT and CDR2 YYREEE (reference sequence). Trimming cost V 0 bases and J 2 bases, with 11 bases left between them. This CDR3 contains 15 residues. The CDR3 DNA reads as TGTGCCAGCAGCTTGGGATCCCAGAGACAAGAGACCCAGTACTTC. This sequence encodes CASSLGSQRQETQYF.

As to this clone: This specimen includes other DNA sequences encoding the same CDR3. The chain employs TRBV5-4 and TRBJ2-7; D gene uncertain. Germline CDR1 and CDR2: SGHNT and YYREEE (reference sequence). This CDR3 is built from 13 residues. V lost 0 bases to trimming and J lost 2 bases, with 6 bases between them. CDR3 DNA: TGTGCCAGCAGCTTGGACAGTACCTACGAGCAGTACTTC. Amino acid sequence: CASSLDSTYEQYF.

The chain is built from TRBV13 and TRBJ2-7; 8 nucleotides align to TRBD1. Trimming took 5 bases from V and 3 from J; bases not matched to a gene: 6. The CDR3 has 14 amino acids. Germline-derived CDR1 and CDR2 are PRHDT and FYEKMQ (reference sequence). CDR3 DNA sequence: TGTGCCAGCAGCCGGACAGGGCCTCTCTACGAGCAGTACTTC. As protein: CASSRTGPLYEQYF.

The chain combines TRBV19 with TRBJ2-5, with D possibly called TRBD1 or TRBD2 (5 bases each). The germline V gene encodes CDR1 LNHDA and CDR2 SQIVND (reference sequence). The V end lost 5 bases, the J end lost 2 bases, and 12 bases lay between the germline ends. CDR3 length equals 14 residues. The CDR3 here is CASSEIGGQETQYF. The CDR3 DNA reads TGTGCCAGTAGTGAAATTGGGGGACAAGAGACCCAGTACTTC.

The CDR3 region is CASLDGTLGNTIYF. In nucleotides, the CDR3 is TGTGCCAGCCTAGACGGGACATTGGGAAACACCATATATTTT. This chain joins TRBV7-8 and TRBJ1-3; perhaps TRBD1 as D (6 bases). Trimming stripped 8 bases from V and 4 bases from J, with 15 bases between. Germline V gene data show CDR1 as SGHVS and CDR2 as FQNEAQ. The CDR3 has 14 residues. Full variable domain (missing parts from reference TRBV7-8 and TRBJ1-3): GAGVSQSPRYKVAKRGQDVALRCDPISGHVSLFWYQQALGQGPEFLTYFQNEAQLDKSGLPSDRFFAERPEGSVSTLKIQRTQQEDSAVYLCASLDGTLGNTIYFGEGSWLTVV.

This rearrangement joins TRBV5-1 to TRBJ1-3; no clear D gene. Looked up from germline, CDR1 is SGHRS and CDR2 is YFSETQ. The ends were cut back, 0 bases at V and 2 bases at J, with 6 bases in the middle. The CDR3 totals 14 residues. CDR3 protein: CASSLAHTGNTIYF. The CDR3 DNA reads TGCGCCAGCAGCTTGGCCCACACTGGAAACACCATATATTTT.

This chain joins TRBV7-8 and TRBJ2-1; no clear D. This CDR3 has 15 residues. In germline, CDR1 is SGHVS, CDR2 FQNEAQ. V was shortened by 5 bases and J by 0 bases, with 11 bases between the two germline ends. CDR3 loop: CASSISGSSYNEQFF. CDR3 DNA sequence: TGTGCCAGCAGCATTAGTGGTAGCTCCTACAATGAGCAGTTCTTC.

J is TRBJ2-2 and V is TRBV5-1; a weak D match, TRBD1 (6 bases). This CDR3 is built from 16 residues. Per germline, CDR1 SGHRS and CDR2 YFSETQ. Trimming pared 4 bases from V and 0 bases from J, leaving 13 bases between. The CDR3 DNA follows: TGCGCCAGCAGCGAGTACGGGACAACGAACACCGGGGAGCTGTTTTTT. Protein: CASSEYGTTNTGELFF.

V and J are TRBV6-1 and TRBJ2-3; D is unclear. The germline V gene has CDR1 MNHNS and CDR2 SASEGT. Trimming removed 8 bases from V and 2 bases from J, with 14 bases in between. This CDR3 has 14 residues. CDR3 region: CASSQEVDTDTQYF. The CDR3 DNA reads TGTGCCAGCTCTCAGGAAGTCGACACAGATACGCAGTATTTT.

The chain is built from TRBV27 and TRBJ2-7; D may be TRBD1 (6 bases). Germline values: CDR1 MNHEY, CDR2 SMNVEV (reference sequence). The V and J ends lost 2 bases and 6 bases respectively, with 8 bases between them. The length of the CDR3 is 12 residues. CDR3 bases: TGTGCCAGCAGTTTAAGGGGGAGCGAGCAGTACTTC. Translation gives CASSLRGSEQYF.

In nucleotides, the CDR3 is TGTGCCAGCAGCTCTACCACACCGGGACAGGGGGCGCTTAACTATGGCTACACCTTC. It translates to CASSSTTPGQGALNYGYTF. The chain has TRBV28 and TRBJ1-2; 12 bases map to TRBD1. V shed 6 bases, J shed 1 base, and the junction held 15 bases outside the gene matches. Per the germline V gene, CDR1 is MDHEN and CDR2 is SYDVKM. This CDR3 region has 19 residues.